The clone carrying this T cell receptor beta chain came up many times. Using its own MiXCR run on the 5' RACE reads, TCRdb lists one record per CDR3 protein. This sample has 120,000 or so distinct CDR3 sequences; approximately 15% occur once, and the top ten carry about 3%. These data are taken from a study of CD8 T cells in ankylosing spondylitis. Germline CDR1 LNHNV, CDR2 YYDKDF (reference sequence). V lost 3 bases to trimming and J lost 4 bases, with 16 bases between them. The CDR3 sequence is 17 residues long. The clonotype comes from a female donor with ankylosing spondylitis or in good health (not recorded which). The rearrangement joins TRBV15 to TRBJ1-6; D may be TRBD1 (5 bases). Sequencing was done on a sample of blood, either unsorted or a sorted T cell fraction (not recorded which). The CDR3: CATSRHSGTVYNSPLHF. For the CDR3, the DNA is TGTGCCACCAGCAGGCACTCCGGGACCGTGTATAATTCACCCCTCCACTTT.